This T cell receptor beta chain was captured in a study of T cell responses to AZD1222 COVID-19 vaccine. Study-level results: The sample set comprised mostly white British donors with more females, and clonal diversity was possibly underestimated. The study identified only 6 or 7 AZD1222 recipients as seropositive at baseline. Repertoire samples came only from after the peak T cell response.

The assay was immunoSEQ multiplex PCR, and TCRdb's table has in-frame clones only and misses some. The sample yields more than 100,000 clones, about 91% seen once. This clone was picked up one time. Its specificity is unknown. The germline gives CDR1 LGHDT, CDR2 YNNKEL (reference sequence). Trimming cost V 0 bases and J 1 base; bases outside gene matches: 2. There are 16 residues in the CDR3. This chain connects TRBV3-1 (or the pseudogene TRBV3-2) to TRBJ1-1; 10 nucleotides agree with TRBD1. The clonotype comes from an adult in good health. The sequencing used peripheral blood, collected on day 0 of AZD1222 vaccination. In nucleotides, the CDR3 is TGTGCCAGCAGCCAAGAGAGGGACAGGGGGAACACTGAAGCTTTCTTT. It specifies CASSQERDRGNTEAFF.